Following are 25 T cell receptor beta chains from one sample sequenced in a study of shared clonotypes between healthy human individuals. Sequencing used immunoSEQ multiplex PCR; TCRdb keeps in-frame clones, though not all of them. The sample gives approximately 240,000 clones, just over 65% of which show up once; 11% is in the top ten. Sequenced material: memory CD4+ T cells sorted from blood. The subset denotes: CD45RA-negative fraction. Every receptor here comes from a young man in good health.

The chain carries TRBV6-1 and TRBJ1-2, with D maybe TRBD1 (6 bases). Germline loops: CDR1 MNHNS, CDR2 SASEGT. The CDR3 sequence is 15 residues long. The V end lost 5 bases, the J end lost 4 bases, and 17 bases lay between the germline ends. CDR3 nucleotides: TGTGCCAGCAGTACCCCAAGGGGGGATGGCTATGGCTACACCTTC. It specifies CASSTPRGDGYGYTF.

This sequence joins TRBV5-6 and TRBJ2-5, with 7 bases lining up with TRBD1. V shed 5 bases and J 2 bases; nucleotides not matched to a gene: 9. This CDR3 region has 15 residues. The germline V gene encodes CDR1 SGHDT and CDR2 YYEEEE. CDR3 protein: CASSQDRVVQETQYF. In nucleotides, the CDR3 is TGTGCCAGCAGTCAAGACAGGGTGGTTCAAGAGACCCAGTACTTC.

The chain couples TRBV28 to TRBJ1-1; TRBD1 matches 8 bases. The CDR3 has 13 amino acids. The germline CDR1 and CDR2 sequences are MDHEN and SYDVKM. The V segment lost 7 bases and the J segment 1 base; nucleotides outside the gene matches: 2. This chain's CDR3 is CASTGGQNTEAFF. The CDR3 DNA is TGTGCCAGCACAGGGGGCCAGAACACTGAAGCTTTCTTT.

This CDR3 is CASSEGVIGSGNTIYF. In DNA form, the CDR3 reads TGTGCCAGCAGTGAAGGTGTTATCGGCTCTGGAAACACCATATATTTT. The genes are TRBV6-1 and TRBJ1-3; D is unresolved. The length of the CDR3 is 16 residues. Germline values: CDR1 MNHNS, CDR2 SASEGT. V dropped 1 base and J dropped 0 bases, with 10 bases sitting between them.

The rearrangement links TRBV2 to TRBJ2-3; 10 bases align to TRBD1. J gave up 7 bases and V 4 bases, and 2 bases lay outside the gene matches. In germline, CDR1 is SNHLY, CDR2 FYNNEI. The CDR3 spans 13 residues. CDR3: CASSGQGANTQYF. In DNA, the CDR3 is TGTGCCAGCAGTGGACAGGGGGCAAATACGCAGTATTTT.

V gene TRBV5-1 combines with J gene TRBJ2-3; D may match TRBD1 or TRBD2 (6 bases each). The CDR3 spans 17 residues. Germline V lookup: CDR1 SGHRS, CDR2 YFSETQ. V was shortened by 0 bases and J by 4 bases, with 18 bases between the two germline ends. The CDR3 DNA sequence: TGCGCCAGCAGCTTGGAAGGGGGGCGAGTTAATTCAGATACGCAGTATTTT. It yields the protein CASSLEGGRVNSDTQYF. Drawing the rest from reference TRBV5-1 and TRBJ2-3, the complete variable domain is KAGVTQTPRYLIKTRGQQVTLSCSPISGHRSVSWYQQTPGQGLQFLFEYFSETQRNKGNFPGRFSGRQFSNSRSEMNVSTLELGDSALYLCASSLEGGRVNSDTQYFGPGTRLTVL.

The chain carries TRBV19 and TRBJ1-4, with D maybe TRBD1 (6 bases). This CDR3 comprises 16 residues. Germline V gene lookup returns CDR1 LNHDA and CDR2 SQIVND (reference sequence). V lost 5 bases to trimming and J lost 4 bases, with 17 bases between them. CDR3: CASSFLTGWNNEKLFF. The DNA of the CDR3 is TGTGCCAGTAGTTTCTTAACAGGGTGGAATAATGAAAAACTGTTTTTT.

As regards this clone: The same CDR3 also results from other DNA sequences found in this sample. V gene TRBV27 combines with J gene TRBJ2-5; D gene unclear. The CDR3 contains 14 residues. Germline CDR1 MNHEY, CDR2 SMNVEV (reference sequence). Deletions cut 2 bases from V and 2 bases from J, with 9 bases between. The CDR3 spells CASSLLGFQETQYF. The CDR3 bases are TGTGCCAGCAGTTTACTAGGGTTTCAAGAGACCCAGTACTTC.

This clone was counted a single time. The chain links TRBV5-1 to TRBJ2-2; D may be TRBD2 (6 bases). The CDR3 length is 16 residues. Trimming cost V 4 bases and J 0 bases, with 13 bases left between them. Germline CDR1 and CDR2: SGHRS and YFSETQ. CDR3 loop: CASSRLAGSNTGELFF. The CDR3 DNA reads TGCGCCAGCAGCCGGCTTGCGGGGTCGAACACCGGGGAGCTGTTTTTT.

The rearrangement joins TRBV18 to TRBJ2-7; the match to TRBD2 covers 7 bases. V shed 8 bases and J 5 bases; nucleotides not matched to a gene: 9. Germline CDR1 reads KGHSH; CDR2 reads LQKENI. The CDR3 runs to 13 residues. Here the CDR3 DNA reads TGTGCCAGCCGCGGGGGAGGGCAGGACGAGCAGTACTTC. Translating gives CASRGGGQDEQYF.

The chain has TRBV2 and TRBJ2-4, with 9 bases that match TRBD2. V lost 1 base, J lost 8 bases, and 6 bases stayed unmatched. This CDR3 is built from 15 residues. Germline loops: CDR1 SNHLY, CDR2 FYNNEI. The CDR3 is CASSEGGGRVYIQYF. The CDR3 coding sequence is TGTGCCAGCAGTGAAGGGGGCGGGAGGGTTTACATTCAGTACTTC.

V gene TRBV7-2 combines with J gene TRBJ2-7; 8 bases fit TRBD1. The CDR3 is 15 amino acids. V gave up 2 bases and J gave up 5 bases; unmatched junction bases: 8. Germline V gives CDR1 SGHTA, CDR2 FQGNSA. CDR3 amino acids: CASSLSGQGANEQYF. The CDR3 bases are TGTGCCAGCAGCTTATCGGGCCAGGGGGCGAACGAGCAGTACTTC. Using reference TRBV7-2 and TRBJ2-7 for the parts outside the CDR3, the full variable domain is GAGVSQSPSNKVTEKGKDVELRCDPISGHTALYWYRQSLGQGLEFLIYFQGNSAPDKSGLPSDRFSAERTGGSVSTLTIQRTQQEDSAVYLCASSLSGQGANEQYFGPGTRLTVT.

This clone was picked up one time. The chain couples TRBV2 to TRBJ2-2, with TRBD1 as a possible D gene (5 bases). CDR1 and CDR2 (germline): SNHLY, FYNNEI. The V end was cut by 6 bases, the J end by 5 bases, with 19 bases between. This CDR3 region has 16 residues. The chain's CDR3 is CASRRGTTVLTGELFF. The CDR3 DNA reads TGTGCCAGCAGAAGGGGAACGACAGTTTTAACCGGGGAGCTGTTTTTT.

The rearrangement links TRBV5-1 to TRBJ2-1, with TRBD2 matching over 11 bases. Germline values: CDR1 SGHRS, CDR2 YFSETQ. The CDR3 sequence is 15 residues long. V lost 3 bases to trimming and J lost 6 bases; unmatched junction nucleotides: 5. CDR3 DNA sequence: TGCGCCAGCAGCTCGGGAGGACTAGCGGGCAATGAGCAGTTCTTC. This gives the protein CASSSGGLAGNEQFF.

The V call is TRBV2, the J call TRBJ2-1; D unclear. The CDR3 is 12 amino acids. Germline V gene sequence: CDR1 SNHLY, CDR2 FYNNEI. The V end lost 3 bases, the J end lost 8 bases, and 8 bases lay between the germline ends. CDR3 in amino acids: CASSDPAYEQFF. The CDR3 nucleotides read TGTGCCAGCAGTGATCCGGCCTATGAGCAGTTCTTC.

This clone was seen many times. V and J are TRBV10-1 and TRBJ2-7; TRBD1 matches at 9 bases. Germline V gives CDR1 WNHNN, CDR2 SYGVQD (reference sequence). The CDR3 loop spans 15 amino acids. The ends lost 5 bases at V and 5 bases at J; junction bases unmatched: 10. CDR3 bases: TGCGCCAGCAGTCACTTCGACAGGGGGTCTCACGAGCAGTACTTC. Translating it yields CASSHFDRGSHEQYF.

Only a few counts were recorded for this clone. V gene TRBV18 combines with J gene TRBJ1-5; D not resolved. Germline CDR1 reads KGHSH; CDR2 reads LQKENI. The CDR3 loop spans 15 amino acids. V gave up 3 bases and J gave up 2 bases, with 11 bases separating them. For the CDR3, the DNA is TGTGCCAGCTCACCGGGCCCTTTGGGCAATCAGCCCCAGCATTTT. Translating it yields CASSPGPLGNQPQHF.

The CDR3 spells CASSLKPPPHADQETQYF. Here the CDR3 DNA reads TGTGCCAGCAGCTTGAAACCTCCGCCACACGCGGACCAAGAGACCCAGTACTTC. This chain connects TRBV5-5 to TRBJ2-5; D unresolved. In germline, CDR1 is SGHKS, CDR2 YYEKEE (reference sequence). This CDR3 contains 18 residues. Trimming took 1 base from V and 0 from J, leaving 19 bases between them.

This clone was seen once. The chain links TRBV9 to TRBJ2-2, with D uncertain. CDR1 SGDLS and CDR2 YYNGEE come from the germline V gene. V lost 0 bases and J lost 5, with 5 bases in between. The CDR3 totals 13 residues. The CDR3 nucleotides read TGTGCCAGCAGCGTAGTACATACCGGGGAGCTGTTTTTT. It translates to CASSVVHTGELFF.

The CDR3 DNA reads as TGTGCCAGCAGCCCGCGGGGAGGCTATGGCTACACCTTC. Amino acids: CASSPRGGYGYTF. This chain connects TRBV5-6 to TRBJ1-2; no clear D. The V and J ends lost 4 bases and 4 bases respectively, with 11 bases between them. CDR1 and CDR2 (germline): SGHDT, YYEEEE. CDR3 size: 13 residues.

This chain uses TRBV11-1 with TRBJ2-6; D gene uncertain. Germline CDR1 SGHAT, CDR2 FQDESV (reference sequence). The V end was cut by 4 bases, the J end by 0 bases, with 7 bases between. The CDR3 covers 15 residues. The CDR3 is CASSSMGSGANVLTF. The DNA for the CDR3 is TGTGCCAGCAGCTCGATGGGCTCTGGGGCCAACGTCCTGACTTTC. Filled out from reference TRBV11-1 and TRBJ2-6, the complete variable domain reads EAEVAQSPRYKITEKSQAVAFWCDPISGHATLYWYRQILGQGPELLVQFQDESVVDDSQLPKDRFSAERLKGVDSTLKIQPAELGDSAMYLCASSSMGSGANVLTFGAGSRLTVL.

This clone was picked up a small number of times. The rearrangement joins TRBV19 to TRBJ2-7; 7 bases map to TRBD1. The CDR3 sequence is 19 residues long. V lost 3 bases to trimming and J lost 2 bases; unmatched junction nucleotides: 19. CDR1 LNHDA and CDR2 SQIVND come from the germline V gene (reference sequence). CDR3 nucleotides: TGTGCCAGTAGTATCTCTCCGGGACAGTTTGAAAGGGCAGCCTACGAGCAGTACTTC. As protein: CASSISPGQFERAAYEQYF.

This sequence joins TRBV28 and TRBJ2-7, with 7 bases aligning to TRBD2. Looked up from germline, CDR1 is MDHEN and CDR2 is SYDVKM. The length of the CDR3 is 13 residues. J was trimmed by 4 bases and V by 7 bases; bases with no gene match: 7. CDR3 in amino acids: CASTRGVGYEQYF. The CDR3 DNA is TGTGCCAGCACCCGGGGGGTGGGGTACGAGCAGTACTTC. Using reference TRBV28 and TRBJ2-7 for the parts outside the CDR3, the full variable domain is DVKVTQSSRYLVKRTGEKVFLECVQDMDHENMFWYRQDPGLGLRLIYFSYDVKMKEKGDIPEGYSVSREKKERFSLILESASTNQTSMYLCASTRGVGYEQYFGPGTRLTVT.

The rearrangement joins TRBV6-1 to TRBJ2-4, with TRBD1 matching over 8 bases. V lost 5 bases, J lost 6 bases, and 6 bases stayed unmatched. CDR1 and CDR2 from the germline V gene are MNHNS and SASEGT. The CDR3 spans 14 residues. CDR3 bases: TGTGCCAGCAGTAAAGACAGGGGATCAAACATTCAGTACTTC. The encoded protein is CASSKDRGSNIQYF.

This chain links TRBV10-1 with TRBJ2-1; D unresolved. The CDR3 is 16 residues long. The germline V and J ends were trimmed by 2 bases and 8 bases, with 19 bases remaining between them. Germline V CDR1 and CDR2: WNHNN, SYGVQD (reference sequence). The CDR3 coding sequence is TGCGCCAGCAGTGAGATAGGACGTACCGAGGCCCATGAGCAGTTCTTC. It specifies CASSEIGRTEAHEQFF.